Below, 20 T cell receptor beta chains from the same sample are listed, as sequenced in a study of shared clonotypes between healthy human individuals. The assay was immunoSEQ multiplex PCR, and TCRdb's table has in-frame clones only and misses some. The profile shows approximately 500,000 clones, around 73% of them singletons. Material for sequencing was PBMCs. The receptors were sampled from a woman between 40 and 55 years old in good health. Some clones in this sample may be carry-over from other donors' samples.

The chain uses TRBV9 and TRBJ1-2, with 8 bases that match TRBD1. With V trimmed by 3 bases and J by 9 bases, 7 bases remained unmatched. Germline CDR1 reads SGDLS; CDR2 reads YYNGEE. The CDR3 is 13 amino acids. This chain's CDR3 is CASSGGQGRRYTF. CDR3 nucleotide sequence: TGTGCCAGCAGCGGAGGACAGGGTAGGCGCTACACCTTC.

The chain uses TRBV7-9 and TRBJ2-1, with 8 bases fitting TRBD2. Germline lookup yields CDR1 SEHNR and CDR2 FQNEAQ (reference sequence). This CDR3 has 16 residues. Losses at the gene ends were 5 bases for V and 1 base for J; bases not matched to a gene: 7. CDR3 nucleotide sequence: TGTGCCAGCAGCCCCCAGCGGGAGAGGTCCTACAATGAGCAGTTCTTC. It yields the protein CASSPQRERSYNEQFF. The whole variable domain, remainder taken from reference TRBV7-9 and TRBJ2-1, is DTGVSQNPRHKITKRGQNVTFRCDPISEHNRLYWYRQTLGQGPEFLTYFQNEAQLEKSRLLSDRFSAERPKGSFSTLEIQRTEQGDSAMYLCASSPQRERSYNEQFFGPGTRLTVL.

This clone was recorded only once. Possible read error: a much larger clone is one base away. The gene calls are TRBV5-1 and TRBJ1-5; no firm D call. V lost 0 bases, J lost 5 bases, and 12 bases lay in between. The germline V gene has CDR1 SGHRS and CDR2 YFSETQ. The CDR3 has 15 residues. The CDR3 sequence is CASSLDVEPHQPQHF. CDR3 coding DNA: TGCGCCAGCAGCTTGGATGTGGAGCCTCATCAGCCCCAGCATTTT. Full variable domain (remainder filled in from reference TRBV5-1 and TRBJ1-5): KAGVTQTPRYLIKTRGQQVTLSCSPISGHRSVSWYQQTPGQGLQFLFEYFSETQRNKGNFPGRFSGRQFSNSRSEMNVSTLELGDSALYLCASSLDVEPHQPQHFGDGTRLSIL.

The sample holds a few counts of this clone. The rearrangement joins TRBV5-1 to TRBJ2-7; TRBD1 aligns across 8 bases. J lost 2 bases, V lost 1 base, and 14 bases had no gene match. CDR3 length equals 18 residues. Germline assignment: CDR1 SGHRS and CDR2 YFSETQ. The CDR3: CASSLIALRQGRPYEQYF. The DNA of the CDR3 is TGCGCCAGCAGCTTGATCGCCCTCAGACAGGGGCGTCCCTACGAGCAGTACTTC.

V and J are TRBV28 and TRBJ2-2; no definite D call. Germline V gives CDR1 MDHEN, CDR2 SYDVKM. The CDR3 covers 17 residues. V was cut by 8 bases and J by 3 bases, with 22 bases left in between. The CDR3 reads CASRHRPRPFHTGELFF. For the CDR3, the DNA is TGTGCCAGCCGCCACCGCCCAAGGCCGTTCCACACCGGGGAGCTGTTTTTT.

V and J are TRBV7-9 and TRBJ1-2; 10 nucleotides line up with TRBD1. CDR1 is SEHNR, CDR2 FQNEAQ, per germline (reference sequence). The CDR3 is made up of 16 amino acids. V gave up 5 bases and J gave up 2 bases; unmatched junction bases: 8. CDR3 coding DNA: TGTGCCAGCAGCGTAGAACGACAGGGGGCAAACTATGGCTACACCTTC. Amino acid sequence: CASSVERQGANYGYTF.

To note about this clone: Mismatch with germline at one junction end may stem from a read error. This chain uses TRBV29-1 with TRBJ2-2; 11 bases match TRBD2. This CDR3 spans 17 amino acids. The germline gives CDR1 SQVTM, CDR2 ANQGSEA. This CDR3 is CSVEDHTGLAGTGELVF. The CDR3 bases are TGCAGCGTTGAAGATCACACTGGACTAGCGGGTACCGGGGAGCTGGTTTTT.

The chain has TRBV7-9 and TRBJ2-3, with D maybe TRBD2 (6 bases). V lost 1 base and J 3 bases, leaving 11 bases between the germline ends. Germline-derived CDR1 and CDR2 are SEHNR and FQNEAQ (reference sequence). The CDR3 contains 15 residues. CDR3 sequence reads: CASSLGRGSTDTQYF. The CDR3 DNA is TGTGCCAGCAGCTTAGGGCGGGGAAGTACAGATACGCAGTATTTT.

This clone has more than one count but fewer than ten. This chain links TRBV28 with TRBJ1-1, with a weak D call TRBD1 (6 bases). CDR1 MDHEN and CDR2 SYDVKM come from the germline V gene. V was pared by 6 bases and J by 4 bases, with 9 bases between. This CDR3 has 12 residues. The CDR3 bases are TGTGCCAGCAGGGACAGAGGCACTGAAGCTTTCTTT. This gives the protein CASRDRGTEAFF.

This clone was observed a handful of times. This chain uses TRBV10-2 with TRBJ2-1, with 16 bases aligning to TRBD2. The germline CDR1 and CDR2 sequences are WSHSY and SAAADI. The CDR3 totals 19 residues. V shed 4 bases, J shed 0 bases, and the junction held 6 bases outside the gene matches. The CDR3 nucleotides read TGCGCCAGCAGTGTACCGGGACTAGCGGGAGGGAGCTCCTACAATGAGCAGTTCTTC. Protein sequence: CASSVPGLAGGSSYNEQFF.

The chain has TRBV5-1 and TRBJ2-3; 10 bases map to TRBD2. The CDR3 runs 16 residues. Germline assignment: CDR1 SGHRS and CDR2 YFSETQ. The V gene end was trimmed by 0 bases and the J gene end by 2 bases; junction bases not matched to a gene: 3. The CDR3: CASSLVSGRHTDTQYF. The CDR3 nucleotides read TGCGCCAGCAGCTTGGTTAGCGGGAGGCACACAGATACGCAGTATTTT.

The V call is TRBV5-1, the J call TRBJ2-3; 10 bases agree with TRBD2. CDR1 is SGHRS, CDR2 YFSETQ, per germline. The V and J ends lost 5 bases and 0 bases, in that order; junction bases with no gene match: 3. The CDR3 extends over 15 amino acids. As DNA, the CDR3 is TGCGCCAGCAGGGTGGGACTAGCGAGCACAGATACGCAGTATTTT. Its protein product is CASRVGLASTDTQYF.

In DNA form, the CDR3 reads TGTGCCAGCAGCTTAGAAGCGGCCTACGAGCAGTACTTC. Protein sequence: CASSLEAAYEQYF. The chain is built from TRBV11-2 and TRBJ2-5, with a possible D match to TRBD2 (5 bases). Judging by the DNA end, TRBJ2-7 fits better; the J call may be wrong. The germline V gene encodes CDR1 SGHAT and CDR2 FQNNGV. The CDR3 length is 13 residues.

The chain is built from TRBV19 and TRBJ1-4, with TRBD1 identical over 7 bases. Trimming took 5 bases from V and 4 from J; bases not matched to a gene: 13. CDR1 and CDR2 (germline): LNHDA, SQIVND (reference sequence). The CDR3 has 17 amino acids. The CDR3 DNA is TGTGCCAGTAGTTACCCCCGCGCCGGGACAGATAATGAAAAACTGTTTTTT. As protein: CASSYPRAGTDNEKLFF.

The chain has TRBV5-5 and TRBJ2-1, with TRBD2 matching 14 bases. J gave up 8 bases and V 4 bases, and 5 bases lay outside the gene matches. This CDR3 has 15 residues. Germline CDR1 and CDR2: SGHKS and YYEKEE (reference sequence). The CDR3 DNA follows: TGTGCCAGCAGCCCGGGACTAGCGGGAGTCTATGAGCAGTTCTTC. Translating it yields CASSPGLAGVYEQFF.

V usage is TRBV7-6 and J usage is TRBJ1-3; no clear D gene. Germline CDR1 SGHVS, CDR2 FNYEAQ. V gave up 2 bases and J gave up 0 bases, with 8 bases separating them. The CDR3 loop spans 15 amino acids. The CDR3 coding sequence is TGTGCCAGCAGCTTACGTTTTGCCTCTGGAAACACCATATATTTT. Protein sequence: CASSLRFASGNTIYF.

The chain carries TRBV7-9 and TRBJ2-1; 8 nucleotides match TRBD2. From germline, CDR1 is SEHNR and CDR2 FQNEAQ (reference sequence). CDR3 length equals 15 residues. V gave up 2 bases and J gave up 5 bases; unmatched junction bases: 5. The CDR3 DNA sequence: TGTGCCAGCAGCTTATCAACTAGCGGAAACAATGAGCAGTTCTTC. It codes for CASSLSTSGNNEQFF.

This chain uses TRBV11-2 with TRBJ2-7, with D perhaps matching TRBD1 (6 bases). The germline CDR1 and CDR2 sequences are SGHAT and FQNNGV. The CDR3 consists of 15 residues. V lost 1 base to trimming and J lost 2 bases, with 12 bases between them. The CDR3 DNA is TGTGCCAGCAGCTTAGGGACAGCCGGAACCTACGAGCAGTACTTC. It codes for CASSLGTAGTYEQYF.

The CDR3 loop reads CASSEPDRQLCTF. CDR3 nucleotides: TGTGCCAGCAGTGAGCCGGACCGCCAGCTATGCACCTTC. The V call is TRBV6-1, the J call TRBJ1-2, with D hard to call. The V gene's germline CDR1 is MNHNS and CDR2 SASEGT. The V gene lost 3 bases and the J gene lost 13 bases, with 18 bases spanning the gap. This CDR3 is 13 amino acids long.

The V call is TRBV18, the J call TRBJ2-1; 10 bases are a match to TRBD1. The CDR3 is 16 amino acids. The J segment lost 6 bases and the V segment lost 4 bases, leaving 9 bases of the junction unmatched. Looked up from germline, CDR1 is KGHSH and CDR2 is LQKENI. The CDR3 DNA reads as TGTGCCAGCTCACTAACTCCGGGACAGGGGATCAATGAGCAGTTCTTC. It specifies CASSLTPGQGINEQFF.